The clone carrying this T cell receptor (beta chain) was picked up one time. Under the authors' procedure: For nucleated cells, counts were estimated from reference gene primer amplification. TCRdb's table, derived via immunoSEQ multiplex PCR, lists solely in-frame clones and lacks some. V and J calls and clone size are as listed in that table; D and trimming were resolved from the DNA. The repertoire holds approximately 450,000 clones, with approximately 90% as singletons. This sample is part of a study of blood T cell repertoires in COVID-19. Study context: The United States, Italy and Spain were the sources of the acute and convalescent COVID-19 samples.

Germline CDR1 is SNHLY and CDR2 is FYNNEI. Trimming took 5 bases from V and 5 from J, leaving 15 bases between them. The CDR3 runs 14 residues. This sequence joins TRBV2 and TRBJ2-5; maybe TRBD2 (6 bases). The sequencing sample was made of peripheral blood. The TCR sequence derives from a woman between 25 and 40 years old with acute or convalescent COVID-19. DNA of the CDR3: TGTGCCAGCAGTTTAACTAGCTCGTGGGAGACCCAGTACTTC. Protein: CASSLTSSWETQYF.